One T cell receptor beta chain is described in this entry. Antigen unknown. This specimen comes from a study of vaccination effects on CD4 cells after COVID-19. Culturing for approximately 10 days preceded CD4+ T cell isolation. The data were produced by immunoSEQ multiplex PCR, yet TCRdb's version contains in-frame clones alone and is incomplete. Of fewer than 35,000 clones listed, approximately 63% were seen once; the top ten hold over 3%. This CDR3 spans 13 amino acids. Looked up from germline, CDR1 is SQVTM and CDR2 is ANQGSEA. Deletions cut 5 bases from V and 6 bases from J, with 11 bases between.

This receptor was obtained from a human donor who received a COVID-19 vaccine. The chain has TRBV29-1 and TRBJ1-6; no clear D. Sequenced here: CD4+ T cells from PBMCs cultured without peptide, sampled before COVID-19 vaccination. Here the CDR3 DNA reads TGCAGCGTTTTAACGGATCGTAATTCACCCCTCCACTTT. Translated: CSVLTDRNSPLHF.